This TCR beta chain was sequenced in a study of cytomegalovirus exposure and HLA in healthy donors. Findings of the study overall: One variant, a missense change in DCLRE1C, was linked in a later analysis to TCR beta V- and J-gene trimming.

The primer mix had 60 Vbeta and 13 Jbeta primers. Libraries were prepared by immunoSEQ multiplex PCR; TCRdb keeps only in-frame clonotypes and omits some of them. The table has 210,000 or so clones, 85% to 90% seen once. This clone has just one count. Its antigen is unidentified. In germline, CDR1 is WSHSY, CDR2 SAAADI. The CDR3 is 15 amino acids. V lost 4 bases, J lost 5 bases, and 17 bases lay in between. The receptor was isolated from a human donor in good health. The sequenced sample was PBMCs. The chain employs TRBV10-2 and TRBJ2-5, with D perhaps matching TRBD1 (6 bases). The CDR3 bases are TGCGCCAGCAGTGTGGGCAGGGGATTATCGGAGACCCAGTACTTC. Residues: CASSVGRGLSETQYF.